The source of this TCR beta chain is a study of blood T cell repertoires in COVID-19. Study at large: PBMCs, B-cell-depleted T cells, or T cells provided the cDNA or gDNA that made up the material.

Original methodology: By means of reference gene primer amplification, nucleated cell counts were estimated. Assay used: immunoSEQ multiplex PCR; TCRdb lists only in-frame clones, some missing. V and J calls and clone size are as listed in that table; D and trimming were resolved from the DNA. The data contain more than 45,000 clones, roughly nine tenths of them singletons. The germline V and J ends were trimmed by 6 bases and 8 bases, with 16 bases remaining between them. CDR1 MDHEN and CDR2 SYDVKM come from the germline V gene. This CDR3 spans 13 amino acids. The chain employs TRBV28 and TRBJ1-2; D is perhaps TRBD1 (5 bases). Sequenced: peripheral blood. This sequence originates from a man aged 55 to 70 with active or convalescent COVID-19. The CDR3 nucleotides read TGTGCCAGCAGCAAGTTCCAGGGTGAAGGCTACACCTTC. Its protein product is CASSKFQGEGYTF.